Below are 29 T cell receptor beta chains sequenced from a single sample in a study of blood T cells in healthy people across ages. With a J-beta primer mix and a sample-barcoded 5' primer, a second PCR ran about 6 to 11 cycles. Using its own MiXCR run on the 5' RACE reads, TCRdb lists one record per CDR3 protein. The data show 1,500,000 or so distinct CDR3 sequences, about 45% seen once. Sequencing input: blood. These receptors were obtained from a woman aged 18-29 years in good health.

A few counts support this clonotype. DNA of the CDR3: TGTGCCACCAGCAGAGCCGGGACAAAGACCACTGAAGCTTTCTTT. Encoded protein: CATSRAGTKTTEAFF. The gene calls are TRBV15 and TRBJ1-1, with TRBD1 as a possible D gene (6 bases). The length of the CDR3 is 15 residues. Germline V gene lookup returns CDR1 LNHNV and CDR2 YYDKDF (reference sequence). Deletions cut 1 base from V and 4 bases from J, with 13 bases between.

This chain links TRBV29-1 with TRBJ2-5; weak D call: TRBD2 (6 bases). The CDR3 totals 14 residues. The ends were cut back, 5 bases at V and 11 bases at J, with 24 bases in the middle. The germline V gene has CDR1 SQVTM and CDR2 ANQGSEA. Here the CDR3 DNA reads TGCAGCGTTCCTCGCGGGGTTGGATGGAATGAGCAGTACTTC. It yields the protein CSVPRGVGWNEQYF.

A word on this clonotype: Mismatch with germline at one junction end may stem from a read error. V is TRBV28 and J is TRBJ1-2; 9 positions match TRBD1. The CDR3 is 17 amino acids. Germline V gene lookup returns CDR1 MDHEN and CDR2 SYDVKM. The CDR3 region has the DNA TGTGCCGGCAGTCCCACCGGGACAGGGTTGGGACCGGATGGCTACACCTTC. Amino acid sequence: CAGSPTGTGLGPDGYTF.

This rearrangement joins TRBV6-1 to TRBJ1-2; D gene ambiguous. CDR1 and CDR2 from the germline V gene are MNHNS and SASEGT. The ends were cut back, 2 bases at V and 4 bases at J, with 8 bases in the middle. The CDR3 is made up of 13 amino acids. This CDR3 is CASSELYSYGYTF. CDR3 nucleotides: TGTGCCAGCAGTGAATTATACTCCTATGGCTACACCTTC.

This clonotype occurred many times. This chain uses TRBV14 with TRBJ2-1; a weak D match, TRBD1 (5 bases). Germline assignment: CDR1 SGHDN and CDR2 FVKESK. The V end was cut by 8 bases, the J end by 3 bases, with 14 bases between. CDR3 size: 14 residues. CDR3 in DNA: TGTGCCAGCGGGGAAAGGGGCTTCTACAATGAGCAGTTCTTC. It translates to CASGERGFYNEQFF. The entire variable domain, with the rest obtained from reference TRBV14 and TRBJ2-1, is as follows: EAGVTQFPSHSVIEKGQTVTLRCDPISGHDNLYWYRRVMGKEIKFLLHFVKESKQDESGMPNNRFLAERTGGTYSTLKVQPAELEDSGVYFCASGERGFYNEQFFGPGTRLTVL.

This chain connects TRBV9 to TRBJ2-1, with 8 bases that match TRBD2. The end of the DNA fits TRBJ2-7 better, so the J call may be wrong. The CDR3 covers 18 residues. The germline V gene encodes CDR1 SGDLS and CDR2 YYNGEE. CDR3 bases: TGTGCCAGCAGCGTAGATCCCGCGGCCGGGAGGGCCTACAATGAGCAGTACTTC. Amino acid sequence: CASSVDPAAGRAYNEQYF.

The CDR3 sequence is CASSLGREGSYEQYF. The CDR3 coding sequence is TGTGCCAGCAGTTTAGGACGGGAGGGTTCCTACGAGCAGTACTTC. The chain carries TRBV27 and TRBJ2-7; 8 bases are shared with TRBD2. J gave up 1 base and V 2 bases, and 4 bases lay outside the gene matches. This CDR3 spans 15 amino acids. The germline gives CDR1 MNHEY, CDR2 SMNVEV (reference sequence).

The chain employs TRBV7-2 and TRBJ2-7; D may be TRBD1 (6 bases). The CDR3 spans 12 residues. Germline lookup yields CDR1 SGHTA and CDR2 FQGNSA. The V gene lost 3 bases and the J gene lost 5 bases, with 8 bases spanning the gap. CDR3 sequence reads: CASSFNRDEQYF. CDR3 DNA: TGTGCCAGCAGCTTCAACAGGGACGAGCAGTACTTC. Using reference TRBV7-2 and TRBJ2-7 for the parts outside the CDR3, the full variable domain is GAGVSQSPSNKVTEKGKDVELRCDPISGHTALYWYRQSLGQGLEFLIYFQGNSAPDKSGLPSDRFSAERTGGSVSTLTIQRTQQEDSAVYLCASSFNRDEQYFGPGTRLTVT.

Regarding this clonotype: One end of the junction varies from germline; a read error may be responsible. This chain connects TRBV18 to TRBJ1-1; D perhaps matches TRBD1 (5 bases). CDR3 length: 14 residues. Germline CDR1 KGHSH, CDR2 LQKENI. The CDR3 protein is CTSSPDRENTEAFF. The CDR3 region has the DNA TGTACCAGCTCACCAGACAGAGAGAACACTGAAGCTTTCTTT. Based on the CDR3 plus reference TRBV18 and TRBJ1-1, the full variable domain is NAGVMQNPRHLVRRRGQEARLRCSPMKGHSHVYWYRQLPEEGLKFMVYLQKENIIDESGMPKERFSAEFPKEGPSILRIQQVVRGDSAAYFCTSSPDRENTEAFFGQGTRLTVV.

The gene calls are TRBV2 and TRBJ2-5; 9 bases are shared with TRBD1. This CDR3 is built from 14 residues. Germline CDR1 reads SNHLY; CDR2 reads FYNNEI. With V trimmed by 6 bases and J by 5 bases, 7 bases remained unmatched. The CDR3 protein is CASSSQGAEETQYF. The CDR3, as DNA: TGTGCCAGCAGCTCACAGGGGGCGGAGGAGACCCAGTACTTC.

This clonotype occurred a few times. The chain uses TRBV12-3 or TRBV12-4 and TRBJ2-5; D uncertain. This CDR3 has 13 amino acids. The V gene lost 2 bases and the J gene lost 4 bases, with 8 bases spanning the gap. CDR3 sequence: CASSLPPRETQYF. The DNA for the CDR3 is TGTGCCAGCAGTTTACCGCCGAGAGAGACCCAGTACTTC.

This clonotype was recorded only once. The rearrangement uses TRBV5-1 and TRBJ2-1; maybe TRBD2 (8 bases). The CDR3 extends over 20 amino acids. CDR1 SGHRS and CDR2 YFSETQ come from the germline V gene. V was clipped by 4 bases and J by 6 bases, with 32 bases between them. The DNA of the CDR3 is TGCGCCAGCAGCCCGGGACAGCTTGTCCAAAGGCCCGGGGGGGGCAATGAGCAGTTCTTC. Amino acids: CASSPGQLVQRPGGGNEQFF.

The rearrangement uses TRBV28 and TRBJ2-4; maybe TRBD2 (5 bases). V was clipped by 3 bases and J by 9 bases, with 9 bases between them. Per germline, CDR1 MDHEN and CDR2 SYDVKM. CDR3 length: 12 residues. This CDR3 is CASSLGRGIQYF. CDR3 DNA sequence: TGTGCCAGCAGTTTGGGCCGGGGCATTCAGTACTTC.

This clonotype was seen a single time. CDR3 coding DNA: TGTGCCAGTAGTATAACTGGGAGCTCCTACAATGAGCAGTACTTC. It yields the protein CASSITGSSYNEQYF. The gene calls are TRBV19 and TRBJ2-1; D may be TRBD2 (5 bases). The end of the DNA fits TRBJ2-7 better, so the J call may be wrong. The CDR3 sequence is 15 residues long. The germline V gene encodes CDR1 LNHDA and CDR2 SQIVND (reference sequence).

The V call is TRBV6-2 or TRBV6-3, the J call TRBJ2-5; tentatively, D is TRBD2 (6 bases). This CDR3 comprises 13 residues. Germline CDR1 MNHEY, CDR2 SVGEGT. Trimming took 7 bases from V and 1 from J, leaving 10 bases between them. This CDR3 reads CASTGDPQETQYF. In DNA form, the CDR3 reads TGTGCCAGCACGGGGGATCCCCAAGAGACCCAGTACTTC.

The chain uses TRBV11-2 and TRBJ2-1, with D maybe TRBD1 (5 bases). The germline V gene has CDR1 SGHAT and CDR2 FQNNGV. V was shortened by 7 bases and J by 6 bases, with 19 bases between the two germline ends. This CDR3 region has 15 residues. CDR3 residues: CASTLTTRTRNEQFF. DNA for the CDR3: TGTGCCAGCACCCTTACCACCCGGACACGCAATGAGCAGTTCTTC. The complete variable domain, with remaining parts taken from reference TRBV11-2 and TRBJ2-1, reads EAGVAQSPRYKIIEKRQSVAFWCNPISGHATLYWYQQILGQGPKLLIQFQNNGVVDDSQLPKDRFSAERLKGVDSTLKIQPAKLEDSAVYLCASTLTTRTRNEQFFGPGTRLTVL.

This chain's CDR3 is CASSLVRDGIRSRSYEQYF. The CDR3 nucleotides are TGTGCCAGCAGCTTAGTTCGGGACGGCATACGGTCGAGGTCCTACGAGCAGTACTTC. The chain uses TRBV7-9 and TRBJ2-7; D possibly matches TRBD1 or TRBD2 (5 bases each). V gave up 1 base and J gave up 1 base, with 23 bases separating them. The length of the CDR3 is 19 residues. Germline V CDR1 and CDR2: SEHNR, FQNEAQ (reference sequence).

The chain has TRBV7-3 and TRBJ2-1, with 8 bases aligning to TRBD1. CDR1 is SGHTA, CDR2 FQGTGA, per germline. V lost 1 base to trimming and J lost 7 bases; unmatched junction nucleotides: 12. The CDR3 contains 17 residues. Written as DNA, the CDR3 is TGTGCCAGCAGCTTAAGGGCCATCGGACAGGGATGGAATGAGCAGTTCTTC. Translated: CASSLRAIGQGWNEQFF.

This clonotype was counted a few times. V usage is TRBV7-2 and J usage is TRBJ2-3, with 11 bases matching TRBD2. Germline V lookup: CDR1 SGHTA, CDR2 FQGNSA. This CDR3 is built from 15 residues. Unmatched junction bases numbered 4, after V lost 3 bases and J lost 5 bases. The chain's CDR3 is CASSFPLAGVDTQYF. The CDR3 bases are TGTGCCAGCAGCTTTCCACTAGCGGGAGTAGATACGCAGTATTTT.

This clonotype was recorded at least ten times. CDR3 sequence (DNA): TGCGCCAGCAGATTTGACACTACCGAGCAGTACTTC. Its protein product is CASRFDTTEQYF. This chain links TRBV5-1 with TRBJ2-7; D unresolved. Deletions cut 5 bases from V and 6 bases from J, with 12 bases between. The CDR3 extends over 12 amino acids. CDR1 SGHRS and CDR2 YFSETQ come from the germline V gene.

CDR3 sequence (DNA): TGCAGCGTTGAATATCAGGGCTACGAGCAGTACTTC. As protein: CSVEYQGYEQYF. This chain joins TRBV29-1 and TRBJ2-7, with D possibly TRBD1 on 5 matching bases. CDR3 size: 12 residues. V lost 2 bases and J 3 bases, leaving 8 bases between the germline ends. In germline, CDR1 is SQVTM, CDR2 ANQGSEA.

CDR3 coding DNA: TGCAGTGCCTTTGGGGCCAACGTCCTGACTTTC. As protein: CSAFGANVLTF. V gene TRBV20-1 combines with J gene TRBJ2-6, with D unclear. Trimming shortened V by 6 bases and J by 3 bases, and 3 bases separated the two germline ends. The CDR3 length is 11 residues. Germline V lookup: CDR1 DFQATT, CDR2 SNEGSKA (reference sequence).

This clonotype was detected only a few times. The V call is TRBV3-1, the J call TRBJ2-4, with D uncertain. The CDR3 totals 12 residues. V gave up 0 bases and J gave up 9 bases, with 6 bases separating them. CDR1 and CDR2 (germline): LGHDT, YNNKEL (reference sequence). The CDR3 nucleotides read TGTGCCAGCAGCCAAGACCGGCTCATTCAGTACTTC. Translation: CASSQDRLIQYF.

This clonotype was found a few times. The rearrangement joins TRBV5-6 to TRBJ2-1, with 13 bases identical to TRBD2. CDR1 is SGHDT and CDR2 is YYEEEE in the germline V gene. CDR3 size: 17 residues. The junction had 8 bases not matched to a gene; V was cut back by 4 bases and J by 4 bases. The CDR3 region has the DNA TGTGCCAGCAGCAGTCGACTAGCGGGAGGCTGGTACAATGAGCAGTTCTTC. It encodes CASSSRLAGGWYNEQFF.

A few counts support this clonotype. The rearrangement uses TRBV7-2 and TRBJ2-1; 11 positions agree with TRBD1. CDR3 length equals 15 residues. The V gene's germline CDR1 is SGHTA and CDR2 FQGNSA. Unmatched junction bases numbered 9, after V lost 8 bases and J lost 6 bases. The CDR3 loop is CASGKDRGRGNEQFF. DNA of the CDR3: TGTGCCAGCGGAAAGGACAGGGGGCGAGGCAATGAGCAGTTCTTC.

This sequence joins TRBV5-1 and TRBJ1-2, with D maybe TRBD1 (6 bases). Germline CDR1 and CDR2: SGHRS and YFSETQ. Deletions cut 5 bases from V and 8 bases from J, with 16 bases between. The CDR3 has 13 residues. DNA for the CDR3: TGCGCCAGCAGTTTAACAGGGAGTCAAGGCTACACCTTC. It translates to CASSLTGSQGYTF.

CDR3 protein: CSVERGLGEQYF. CDR3 nucleotides: TGCAGCGTTGAAAGGGGCCTGGGGGAGCAGTACTTC. The chain employs TRBV29-1 and TRBJ2-4; possibly TRBD1 or TRBD2 for D (5 bases each). CDR3 length: 12 amino acids. V lost 2 bases to trimming and J lost 13 bases, with 15 bases between them. Germline lookup yields CDR1 SQVTM and CDR2 ANQGSEA.

This chain links TRBV11-3 with TRBJ2-5; D may match TRBD1 or TRBD2 (6 bases each). This CDR3 spans 15 amino acids. V lost 5 bases and J lost 11, with 24 bases in between. Germline lookup yields CDR1 SGHNT and CDR2 YENEEA. CDR3 sequence reads: CASSPGGGSFVEQYF. The CDR3 nucleotides read TGTGCCAGCAGCCCCGGAGGGGGGAGTTTTGTTGAGCAGTACTTC.

This clonotype was observed once. The rearrangement links TRBV20-1 to TRBJ2-1; 7 bases align to TRBD2. The CDR3 is 18 residues long. CDR1 DFQATT and CDR2 SNEGSKA come from the germline V gene (reference sequence). Unmatched junction bases numbered 18, after V lost 2 bases and J lost 5 bases. CDR3 region: CSARSESRWEGINNEQFF. The CDR3 nucleotides read TGCAGTGCTAGATCGGAAAGTAGGTGGGAGGGCATCAACAATGAGCAGTTCTTC.